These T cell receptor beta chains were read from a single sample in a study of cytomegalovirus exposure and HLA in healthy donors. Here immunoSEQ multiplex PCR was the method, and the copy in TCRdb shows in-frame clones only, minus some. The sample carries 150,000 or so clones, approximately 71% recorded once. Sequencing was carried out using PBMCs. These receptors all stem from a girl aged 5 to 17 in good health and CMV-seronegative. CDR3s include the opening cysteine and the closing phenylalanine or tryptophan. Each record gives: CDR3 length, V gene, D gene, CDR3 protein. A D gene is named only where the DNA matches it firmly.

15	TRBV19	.	CASSGRDISYQPQHF
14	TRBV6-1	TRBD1	CASSAGQGTYEQYF
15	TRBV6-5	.	CASSYLQGSTDTQYF
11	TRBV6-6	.	CASSPNQPQHF
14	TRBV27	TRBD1	CASSKTGGVYGYTF
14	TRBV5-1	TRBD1	CASSPFGQGHTQYF
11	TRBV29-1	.	CSAGSGNTIYF
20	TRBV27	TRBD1	CASSFEGTGGTVRMNTEAFF
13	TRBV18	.	CASSREESYEQYF
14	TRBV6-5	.	CASSSGRTEEGYTF
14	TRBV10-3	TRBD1	CAISGTGNTGELFF
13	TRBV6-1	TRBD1	CASSGGQLYGYTF
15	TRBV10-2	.	CASRSWTSDSYEQYF
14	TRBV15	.	CATSRDRGYNEQFF
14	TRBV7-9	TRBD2	CASSLAWEGYEQYF
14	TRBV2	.	CASSDRGVRTEAFF
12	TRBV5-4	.	CASSLRGYEQYF
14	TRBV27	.	CASSLSMQYTEAFF
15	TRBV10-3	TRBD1	CAISPGQGSYQPQHF
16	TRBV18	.	CASSLGTGISTDTQYF
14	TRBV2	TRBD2	CASLWTSGVGEQYF
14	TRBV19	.	CASRKTEYNSPLHF
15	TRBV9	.	CASSVGVSSTDTQYF
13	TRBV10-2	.	CATKQGLNTEAFF
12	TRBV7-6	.	CASSLIGGELFF
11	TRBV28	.	CASSSRPRVAF
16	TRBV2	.	CASSEGQGRDTGELFF
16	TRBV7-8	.	CASSLVRVRSTDTQYF
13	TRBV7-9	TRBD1	CASSPGQGTEAFF
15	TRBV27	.	CASSSNRVRNSPLHF
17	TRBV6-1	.	CASSEGRGRNYNSPLHF
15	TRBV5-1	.	CASSLAVGPVAEAFF
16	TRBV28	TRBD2	CASSLHSGVERETQYF
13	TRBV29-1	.	CSVGRGSNYGYTF
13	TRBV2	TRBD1	CAIEGTAAYGYTF